A selection of T cell receptor beta chains follows, all from one sample in a study of blood T cell repertoires in COVID-19. The repertoire was sequenced with immunoSEQ multiplex PCR; TCRdb's copy has only in-frame clones and lacks some. The sample lists 100,000 or so clones; about 95% were seen once. The sample consisted of peripheral blood. The receptors were gathered from a human donor with active COVID-19. The donor label of this sample is uncertain. The CDR3 runs from the conserved cysteine through the conserved F or W. A D gene is named only where the DNA matches it firmly. The listing skips clone size in some rows; elsewhere it reads once, few, many or a size class.

TRBJ2-3 | TRBD2 | NA | TRBV5-1 | TGCGCCAGCAGCGTTCTAACTAGCGGGGGGGCTGATACGCAGTATTTT | CASSVLTSGGADTQYF
TRBJ1-4 | NA | NA | TRBV7-9 | TGTGCCAGCAGCTCCCAGGCTGGGGCTCTTCTCGGTAAACTGTTTTTT | CASSSQAGALLGKLFF
TRBJ1-6 | TRBD1 | NA | TRBV3-1/TRBV3-2 | TGTGCCAGCAGCCTCCCGGACAGGGGGGCACCCCTCCACTTT | CASSLPDRGAPLHF
TRBJ2-2 | NA | NA | TRBV28 | TGTGCCAGCAGTTTTGTCGGGGGGCCTAACACCGGGGAGCTGTTTTTT | CASSFVGGPNTGELFF
TRBJ2-7 | NA | NA | TRBV5-5 | TGTGCCAGCAGCCGGGACACCGCCTACGAGCAGTACTTC | CASSRDTAYEQYF
TRBJ2-1 | NA | NA | TRBV7-8 | TGTGCCAGCAGCTCCCAGGGGAGCTCCTACAATGAGCAGTTCTTC | CASSSQGSSYNEQFF
TRBJ1-2 | TRBD1 | NA | TRBV5-1 | TGCGCCAGCAGCCCGGGGGACAGGAACTATGGCTACACCTTC | CASSPGDRNYGYTF
TRBJ1-1 | TRBD1 | NA | TRBV27 | TGTGCCAGCAGTTCACGTCCTTTCGGGACAGGGAATGAAGCTTTCTTT | CASSSRPFGTGNEAFF
TRBJ2-2 | TRBD2 | NA | TRBV7-6 | TGTGCCAGCAGCCCCCGCGTTAGCGGGGCCGGGGAGCTGTTTTTT | CASSPRVSGAGELFF
TRBJ2-2 | NA | NA | TRBV18 | TGTGCCAGCTCACCTCTCTCCGGGGGAGGCACCGGGGAGCTGTTTTTT | CASSPLSGGGTGELFF
TRBJ2-7 | TRBD2 | once | TRBV6-2/TRBV6-3 | TGTGCCAGCTGCCTAACGGGACTAGTTAACGAGCAGTACTTC | CASCLTGLVNEQYF
TRBJ2-3 | NA | NA | TRBV3-1/TRBV3-2 | TGTGCCAGCAGCCAGGAACTAGTTCTTGCGCAGTATTTT | CASSQELVLAQYF
TRBJ2-3 | TRBD2 | NA | TRBV2 | TGTGCCAGCACTCCTAGCGGGGGGGCAACAGATACGCAGTATTTT | CASTPSGGATDTQYF
TRBJ2-7 | TRBD1 | NA | TRBV5-5 | TGTGCCAGCAGCGATACACCAGCGACAGGGGCCCTTGCGGAGCAGTACTTC | CASSDTPATGALAEQYF